The T cell receptor beta chain under discussion was sequenced for a study of a mutant IDH1 vaccine in newly diagnosed glioma. Overall study: Either 4-6 weeks after radiotherapy alone or alongside temozolomide, vaccination was begun. General study results and limits: Immune responses induced by the vaccine were seen in roughly 93% of patients, spanning multiple MHC alleles.

Sample time point: week 5, during vaccination. The vaccine gave 300 ug of a 20-mer mutant IDH1 peptide subcutaneously per dose. The repertoire was sequenced with immunoSEQ multiplex PCR; TCRdb's copy has only in-frame clones and lacks some. The sample lists 45,000 to 65,000 clones; approximately 80% were seen once. Comments on this clone: Its target is unknown.

The CDR3 totals 15 residues. Germline loops: CDR1 MGHRA, CDR2 YSYEKL. V shed 1 base, J shed 4 bases, and the junction held 7 bases outside the gene matches. This TCR derives from a young woman with glioma. Some clones in this sample may be carry-over from other donors' samples. The material was PBMCs, obtained from a glioma patient whose treatment included an IDH1 peptide vaccine. The genes are TRBV4-1 and TRBJ2-7, with 7 bases lining up with TRBD1. CDR3 in DNA: TGCGCCAGCAGCCAAGGTACGGCAGGGGGTTACGAGCAGTACTTC. Its protein is CASSQGTAGGYEQYF.